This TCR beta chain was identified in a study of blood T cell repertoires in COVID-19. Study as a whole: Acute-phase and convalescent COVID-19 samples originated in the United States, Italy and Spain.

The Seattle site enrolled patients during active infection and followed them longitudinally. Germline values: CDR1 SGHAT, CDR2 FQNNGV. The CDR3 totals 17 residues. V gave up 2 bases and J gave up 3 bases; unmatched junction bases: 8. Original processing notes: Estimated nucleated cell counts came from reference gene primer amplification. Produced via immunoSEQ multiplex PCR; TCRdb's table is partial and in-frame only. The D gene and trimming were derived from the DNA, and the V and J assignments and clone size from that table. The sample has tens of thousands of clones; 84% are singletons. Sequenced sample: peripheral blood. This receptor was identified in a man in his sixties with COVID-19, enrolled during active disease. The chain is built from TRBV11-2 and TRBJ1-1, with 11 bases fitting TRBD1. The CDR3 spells CASSLSLGQGGYTEAFF. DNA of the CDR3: TGTGCCAGCAGCTTATCCTTGGGACAGGGGGGTTACACTGAAGCTTTCTTT.